This T cell receptor (beta chain) appears in the sequencing data of a study of regulatory dendritic cells for organ transplantation. Generated by immunoSEQ multiplex PCR, the TCRdb table keeps only in-frame clones and is missing some. The sample holds roughly 30,000 clones; approximately 81% are singletons and the top ten take 0.4% to 0.45%. Study findings and constraints: Regulatory dendritic cells appeared to expand memory CD8+ clones less than mature ones. Among resting subsets, memory CD8+ cells contained the most alloreactive clonotypes.

This clone showed up just once. As yet, its antigen is unknown. The CDR3 is made up of 14 amino acids. Germline CDR1 is MGHRA and CDR2 is YSYEKL. The V end was cut by 0 bases, the J end by 0 bases, with 5 bases between. This TCR came from a human donor in good health. The source material was naive CD8+ T cells from blood. Subset given: CD45RA+ naive T cells. The chain carries TRBV4-1 and TRBJ2-5; D is ambiguous. CDR3 loop: CASSQDSDQETQYF. In nucleotides, the CDR3 is TGCGCCAGCAGCCAAGACTCGGACCAAGAGACCCAGTACTTC.